The 21 T cell receptor beta chains reported below all come from one sample, sequenced in a study of blood T cell repertoires in COVID-19. The assay was immunoSEQ multiplex PCR, and TCRdb's table has in-frame clones only and misses some. The table shows over 100,000 clones, with more than 75% occurring only once. Material: peripheral blood. The source is a human donor in a cohort sampled during active COVID-19.

The rearrangement uses TRBV10-3 and TRBJ2-7; perhaps TRBD1 as D (5 bases). Trimming cost V 3 bases and J 3 bases, with 12 bases left between them. CDR3 size: 14 residues. Germline V gene data show CDR1 as ENHRY and CDR2 as SYGVKD. In DNA form, the CDR3 reads TGTGCCATCAGTGACGGTGACAGCTTCTACGAGCAGTACTTC. It is translated as CAISDGDSFYEQYF.

The rearrangement links TRBV7-3 to TRBJ2-3; 8 nucleotides match TRBD2. V lost 5 bases to trimming and J lost 2 bases; unmatched junction nucleotides: 9. This CDR3 is 16 amino acids long. Germline CDR1 and CDR2: SGHTA and FQGTGA. The CDR3 spells CASSERGGGYTDTQYF. CDR3 nucleotide sequence: TGTGCCAGCAGCGAAAGAGGCGGGGGGTACACAGATACGCAGTATTTT.

The chain joins TRBV10-3 to TRBJ1-3; 9 bases map to TRBD1. J was trimmed by 3 bases and V by 3 bases; bases with no gene match: 3. The CDR3 is 15 residues long. The germline CDR1 and CDR2 sequences are ENHRY and SYGVKD. The CDR3 bases are TGTGCCATCAGTGAAGGACAGGGGTTTGGAAACACCATATATTTT. Residues: CAISEGQGFGNTIYF.

In DNA, the CDR3 is TGTGCCAGCAGCTTCGGAACAGGGGGCAATCAGCCCCAGCATTTT. Protein sequence: CASSFGTGGNQPQHF. The rearrangement links TRBV11-2 to TRBJ1-5; 7 nucleotides align to TRBD1. The CDR3 has 15 residues. After removal of 3 bases from V and 2 bases from J, the junction contained 4 bases not matched to a gene. Germline CDR1 is SGHAT and CDR2 is FQNNGV.

In this sample, this clone turned up once. This chain connects TRBV24-1 to TRBJ2-1, with D unclear. The CDR3 sequence is 14 residues long. Germline loops: CDR1 KGHDR, CDR2 SFDVKD. Trimming cost V 4 bases and J 0 bases, with 6 bases left between them. The CDR3 region has the DNA TGTGCCACCAGTGAAAGGAGCTCCTACAATGAGCAGTTCTTC. This sequence encodes CATSERSSYNEQFF.

The gene calls are TRBV5-1 and TRBJ2-1; 7 bases line up with TRBD1. Germline V CDR1 and CDR2: SGHRS, YFSETQ. Losses at the gene ends were 4 bases for V and 4 bases for J; bases not matched to a gene: 8. The CDR3 runs to 15 residues. The CDR3: CASSPGTETYNEQFF. CDR3 sequence (DNA): TGCGCCAGCAGCCCCGGGACAGAGACATACAATGAGCAGTTCTTC.

The chain uses TRBV20-1 and TRBJ1-4; D unresolved. Deletions cut 8 bases from V and 4 bases from J, with 8 bases between. CDR3 length: 11 residues. Per the germline V gene, CDR1 is DFQATT and CDR2 is SNEGSKA (reference sequence). The CDR3 loop is CSFRDNEKLFF. In DNA, the CDR3 is TGCAGTTTCCGGGATAATGAAAAACTGTTTTTT.

This chain links TRBV5-1 with TRBJ2-3, with D tentatively TRBD1 (5 bases). Germline V lookup: CDR1 SGHRS, CDR2 YFSETQ. Trimming stripped 0 bases from V and 4 bases from J, with 12 bases between. The CDR3 has 15 amino acids. CDR3 DNA: TGCGCCAGCAGCTTGGAAGACAGTTTTTCAGATACGCAGTATTTT. It codes for CASSLEDSFSDTQYF.

The V and J genes are TRBV28 and TRBJ1-5, with D tentatively TRBD1 (6 bases). V was shortened by 6 bases and J by 3 bases, with 15 bases between the two germline ends. Germline V gives CDR1 MDHEN, CDR2 SYDVKM. The CDR3 totals 15 residues. CDR3 protein: CASRLKTGVNQPQHF. The CDR3 DNA follows: TGTGCCAGCAGGCTCAAGACAGGAGTCAATCAGCCCCAGCATTTT.

The genes are TRBV7-6 and TRBJ1-1; 7 nucleotides align to TRBD1. The germline CDR1 and CDR2 sequences are SGHVS and FNYEAQ. Losses at the gene ends were 9 bases for V and 4 bases for J; bases not matched to a gene: 8. The CDR3 has 13 amino acids. The CDR3 loop reads CASNTGVGTEAFF. The CDR3 DNA reads as TGTGCCAGTAATACAGGGGTGGGCACTGAAGCTTTCTTT.

The chain employs TRBV29-1 and TRBJ2-5; possible D gene TRBD2, 6 bases. CDR1 is SQVTM, CDR2 ANQGSEA, per germline. The CDR3 spans 12 residues. Trimming took 6 bases from V and 5 from J, leaving 13 bases between them. CDR3 residues: CSVPVGGETQYF. CDR3 sequence (DNA): TGCAGCGTCCCCGTGGGAGGTGAGACCCAGTACTTC.

This clone is a singleton in its sample. The chain is built from TRBV10-3 and TRBJ1-5; TRBD1 matches at 7 bases. CDR3 length: 13 residues. The germline gives CDR1 ENHRY, CDR2 SYGVKD. The trim removed 7 bases at V and 3 bases at J, leaving 3 bases unmatched. CDR3 in DNA: TGTGCCATCACTGGGACAGTCAATCAGCCCCAGCATTTT. As protein: CAITGTVNQPQHF.

The V and J genes are TRBV29-1 and TRBJ1-1, with 7 bases that match TRBD1. The J segment lost 2 bases and the V segment lost 7 bases, leaving 7 bases of the junction unmatched. The germline gives CDR1 SQVTM, CDR2 ANQGSEA. The CDR3 is 13 residues long. The CDR3 here is CSAEGTANTEAFF. The CDR3 DNA follows: TGCAGCGCCGAGGGGACAGCAAACACTGAAGCTTTCTTT.

The CDR3 nucleotides read TGTGCCAGCAGCTTCTGGGACAGGGTGATCCATGAGCAGTTCTTC. Its translation: CASSFWDRVIHEQFF. V is TRBV9 and J is TRBJ2-1, with 9 bases fitting TRBD1. V shed 4 bases, J shed 8 bases, and the junction held 10 bases outside the gene matches. The germline gives CDR1 SGDLS, CDR2 YYNGEE. This CDR3 spans 15 amino acids.

The rearrangement links TRBV6-4 to TRBJ2-2; TRBD2 agrees at 8 bases. Germline CDR1 MRHNA, CDR2 SNTAGT. CDR3 length: 15 amino acids. The V gene end was trimmed by 2 bases and the J gene end by 1 base; junction bases not matched to a gene: 0. Here the CDR3 DNA reads TGTGCCAGCAGTGACGCGGGGGGGAACACCGGGGAGCTGTTTTTT. Its translation is CASSDAGGNTGELFF.

V and J are TRBV3-1 (or the pseudogene TRBV3-2) and TRBJ2-7, with 10 bases identical to TRBD2. This CDR3 contains 16 residues. V was pared by 1 base and J by 2 bases, with 5 bases of the junction left unmatched. Germline lookup yields CDR1 LGHDT and CDR2 YNNKEL (reference sequence). The CDR3 DNA sequence: TGTGCCAGCAGCCAAGTGGCTAGCGGGGGCCCCTACGAGCAGTACTTC. Translating it yields CASSQVASGGPYEQYF.

The chain has TRBV2 and TRBJ2-7; TRBD2 aligns across 8 bases. The CDR3 is 14 amino acids. V was pared by 4 bases and J by 3 bases, with 5 bases of the junction left unmatched. In germline, CDR1 is SNHLY, CDR2 FYNNEI. The CDR3 DNA is TGTGCCAGCAGTGTTCAGCGGGGGTACTACGAGCAGTACTTC. This codes for CASSVQRGYYEQYF.

The chain employs TRBV4-3 and TRBJ2-7; 9 bases match TRBD2. V was pared by 0 bases and J by 0 bases, with 3 bases of the junction left unmatched. From germline, CDR1 is LGHNA and CDR2 YSLEER. The CDR3 runs 16 residues. CDR3 amino acids: CASSQDGSGGSYEQYF. The CDR3 DNA reads as TGCGCCAGCAGCCAAGATGGTAGCGGGGGCTCCTACGAGCAGTACTTC.

V and J are TRBV19 and TRBJ2-3; 8 bases fit TRBD2. V gave up 0 bases and J gave up 4 bases; unmatched junction bases: 0. Looked up from germline, CDR1 is LNHDA and CDR2 is SQIVND (reference sequence). The CDR3 runs to 14 residues. The CDR3 reads CASSIDGGADTQYF. Written as DNA, the CDR3 is TGTGCCAGTAGTATAGACGGGGGGGCAGATACGCAGTATTTT.

V and J are TRBV7-8 and TRBJ1-2; D gene ambiguous. The CDR3 runs to 13 residues. Germline lookup yields CDR1 SGHVS and CDR2 FQNEAQ. V shed 0 bases and J shed 4 bases, with 6 bases lying between them. The CDR3 region is CASSLARGYGYTF. The CDR3 coding sequence is TGTGCCAGCAGCTTAGCGCGAGGCTATGGCTACACCTTC. The full variable domain, its missing parts supplied by reference TRBV7-8 and TRBJ1-2, is GAGVSQSPRYKVAKRGQDVALRCDPISGHVSLFWYQQALGQGPEFLTYFQNEAQLDKSGLPSDRFFAERPEGSVSTLKIQRTQQEDSAVYLCASSLARGYGYTFGSGTRLTVV.

Remarks on this clone: Other DNA sequences of this sample code for an identical CDR3. The rearrangement links TRBV6-2 or TRBV6-3 to TRBJ2-7, with 10 bases that match TRBD2. V shed 5 bases, J shed 2 bases, and the junction held 6 bases outside the gene matches. Germline CDR1 and CDR2: MNHEY and SVGEGT. This CDR3 region has 15 residues. CDR3 nucleotide sequence: TGTGCCAGCAGTGACGGGCTAGCGGGGGCCTACGAGCAGTACTTC. Translating gives CASSDGLAGAYEQYF.